This T cell receptor (beta chain) came from a study of Ad26.COV2.S vaccination and SARS-CoV-2 variants. This CDR3 is 19 amino acids long. Treatment meaning: over 15 received Ad26.COV2.S at low or high dose, single or two shots; roughly five received placebo; per-sample allocation not given. Samples were taken on day 63 after the first vaccine or placebo injection. The vaccine antigen was prefusion-stabilized Wuhan SARS-CoV-2 spike. Sequenced by immunoSEQ multiplex PCR; TCRdb stores in-frame clones only, minus some. There are around 370,000 clones in the sample; approximately 81% occur only once, and 3% to 4% lies in the top ten.

The source is a person aged 18-60 years who received the Ad26.COV2.S COVID-19 vaccine or a placebo. The chain is built from TRBV21-1 and TRBJ2-3; the DNA was not compared with TRBD1, the D call given in the table. TRBV21-1 is designated a pseudogene. The sequencing used peripheral blood, collected in a trial of Ad26.COV2.S vaccine versus placebo. Here the CDR3 DNA reads TGTGCCAGCAGCAGAGCCGGACAGGCGCGACCACAGGGCACAGATACGCAGTATTTT. Its translation is CASSRAGQARPQGTDTQYF.